The following is a TCR beta chain sequence with its context. Its specific antigen is unknown. No base qualities exist here, and no much larger clone lies one base off it. The germline V gene yields SGDLS for CDR1 and YYNGEE for CDR2. V gives up 0 bases and J gives up 4 bases, and the segment between their germline ends measures 10 bases. The CDR3 starts with the cysteine, ends with the phenylalanine, and has 14 residues. Of the read, only the CDR3 DNA is kept; its 42 bases are in frame from base 1. Donors were 35 to 40 systemically healthy Caucasian individuals from Russia aged roughly 6 to 90 years. Ten milliliters of peripheral blood were drawn from each donor into EDTA-treated Vacutainer tubes. Ficoll-Paque density-gradient centrifugation was used to isolate PBMCs, with at least 6 million per sample. Trizol reagent was used to extract total RNA from PBMCs, with at least 6 micrograms per sample. Naive CD45RAhigh/CD27high T cell percentages were measured by flow cytometry on a PBMC aliquot from every donor.

Preparation of the library involved 5' RACE. Sequencing took place on an Illumina HiSeq 2500. A second PCR of roughly 6 to 11 cycles was run with a J-beta primer mix and a sample-barcoded 5' primer. A template-switch 5' adaptor carrying 12 random nucleotides introduced a unique molecular identifier onto each TCR beta cDNA molecule. Each sample yielded at least 2.5 million CDR3-containing paired-end reads. The Mint cDNA synthesis kit, primed by a TRBC-specific oligonucleotide, was used to synthesize first-strand cDNA from all RNA. Following uracil-DNA glycosylase treatment, a first 18-cycle PCR with universal primers M1SS and BC2_uni_R was performed on all cDNA. In the source study's methods: Normalization of each sample was performed by random selection of 1 million high-quality reads, each carrying a distinct molecular identifier. Reads with shared molecular identifiers were discarded instead of being binned into consensus sequences. CDR3 identification, clonotype clustering and error correction used MiTCR with a Q25 quality threshold and the strictest error-elimination algorithm. A nonparametric unseen species model using Euler transformation provided a lower-bound estimate of total TCR beta diversity. The public reads were reanalyzed by TCRdb: fastp trimming at Q25, MiXCR alignment, in-frame beta chains only. One record per CDR3 amino acid sequence lists the most common genes and DNA. The V and J calls and clone size come from TCRdb's table, not from the authors' own analysis. The table for this sample lists 600,000 to 650,000 distinct CDR3 sequences; under 65% of them were counted only once. The ten largest clones represent 30% to 45% of the sample.

The record originates from a study of blood T cells in healthy people across ages (dated by TCRdb to between 2014 and 2016). Turning to the overall study: In model experiments, roughly one uniquely barcoded TCR beta cDNA molecule per two T cells was captured by template switching. Age-related changes in TCR beta repertoire diversity were measured in the study by deep sequencing normalized with unique cDNA molecular identifiers. Four age groups were formed from the donors: young (average approximately 15 years), middle-aged (around 37), aged (more than 55) and long-lived (approximately 78). To avoid experimental bias, donors of different ages were spread randomly across the sequencing lanes. Using the same blood draw, the study looked at two additional independent replicas of 1 million unique cDNA reads for two donors, one aged 18 to 30 and the other aged 80 or older. General study outcomes and caveats: Compared with the aged group, more naive CD4+ T cells, fewer expanded clones and increased TCR diversity were shown by the long-lived group, suggesting age selection. Because donor CMV infection status was unknown, age-related changes in expanded clonotypes were potentially confounded. As age increased, observed TCR beta diversity per million T cells dropped in a roughly linear way, and a significant reduction was already evident by age 40. Estimates of total diversity based on one million sequenced T cells were considered lower bounds and underestimates. Since profiling was done on bulk unsorted PBMCs, naive and antigen-experienced compartments could not be conclusively compared. There was a strong correlation between observed TCR beta diversity and the percentage of naive T cells measured by flow cytometry.

The receptor comes from a man in his 60s in good health. The chain was built from TRBV9 and TRBJ1-2; the D segment could be TRBD1, given 5 matching bases. The sample taken for sequencing was blood. The sequenced DNA: TGTGCCAGCAGCGTAGGGGGCACCTCCTATGGCTACACCTTC. It is translated as CASSVGGTSYGYTF.